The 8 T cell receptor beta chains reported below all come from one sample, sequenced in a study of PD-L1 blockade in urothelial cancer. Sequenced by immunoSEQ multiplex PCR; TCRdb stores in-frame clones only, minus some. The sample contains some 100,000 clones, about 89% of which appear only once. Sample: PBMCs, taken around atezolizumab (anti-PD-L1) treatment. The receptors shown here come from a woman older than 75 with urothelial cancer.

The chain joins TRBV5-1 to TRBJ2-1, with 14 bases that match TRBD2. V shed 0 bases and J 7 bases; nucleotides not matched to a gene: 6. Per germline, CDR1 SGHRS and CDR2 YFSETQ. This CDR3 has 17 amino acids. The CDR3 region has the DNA TGCGCCAGCAGCTTGGAGGGACTAGCGGGAGTAGTAAATGAGCAGTTCTTC. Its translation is CASSLEGLAGVVNEQFF.

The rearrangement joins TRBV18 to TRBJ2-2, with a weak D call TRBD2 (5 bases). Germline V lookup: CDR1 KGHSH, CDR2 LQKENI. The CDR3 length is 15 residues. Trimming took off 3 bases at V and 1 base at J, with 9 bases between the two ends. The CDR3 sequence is CASSPERENTGELFF. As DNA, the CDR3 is TGTGCCAGCTCACCGGAGAGGGAGAACACCGGGGAGCTGTTTTTT.

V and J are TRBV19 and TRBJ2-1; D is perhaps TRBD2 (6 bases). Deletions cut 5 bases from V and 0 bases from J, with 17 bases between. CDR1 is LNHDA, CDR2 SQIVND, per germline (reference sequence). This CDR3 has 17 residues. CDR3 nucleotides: TGTGCCAGTAGTGTGAGCCGGGACTTAGCCTCCTACAATGAGCAGTTCTTC. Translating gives CASSVSRDLASYNEQFF. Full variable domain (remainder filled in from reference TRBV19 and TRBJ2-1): DGGITQSPKYLFRKEGQNVTLSCEQNLNHDAMYWYRQDPGQGLRLIYYSQIVNDFQKGDIAEGYSVSREKKESFPLTVTSAQKNPTAFYLCASSVSRDLASYNEQFFGPGTRLTVL.

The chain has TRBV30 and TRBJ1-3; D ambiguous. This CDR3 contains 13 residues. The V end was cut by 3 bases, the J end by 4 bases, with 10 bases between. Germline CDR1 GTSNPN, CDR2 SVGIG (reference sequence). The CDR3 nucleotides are TGTGCCTGGAGCTCTGGGGAGGGAAACACCATATATTTT. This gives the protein CAWSSGEGNTIYF.

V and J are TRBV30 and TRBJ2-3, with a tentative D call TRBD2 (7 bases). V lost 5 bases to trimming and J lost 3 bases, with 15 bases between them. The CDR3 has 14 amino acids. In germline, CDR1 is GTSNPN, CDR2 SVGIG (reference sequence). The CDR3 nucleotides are TGTGCCTGGGCAAAGGGGGGGGAAACAGATACGCAGTATTTT. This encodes CAWAKGGETDTQYF.

This CDR3 is CSAGSGYPPYEQYF. DNA for the CDR3: TGCAGCGCCGGTAGCGGGTACCCTCCCTACGAGCAGTACTTC. V gene TRBV29-1 combines with J gene TRBJ2-7, with 7 bases lining up with TRBD2. Trimming removed 7 bases from V and 2 bases from J; junction bases left unmatched: 11. The CDR3 runs to 14 residues. Germline V gene sequence: CDR1 SQVTM, CDR2 ANQGSEA.

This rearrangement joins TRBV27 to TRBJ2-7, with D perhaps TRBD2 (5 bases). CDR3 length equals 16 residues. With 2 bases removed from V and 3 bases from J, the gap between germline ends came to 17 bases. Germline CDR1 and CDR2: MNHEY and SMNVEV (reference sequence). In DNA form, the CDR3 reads TGTGCCAGCAGTTTACGGACTGGCCGACGCGACTACGAGCAGTACTTC. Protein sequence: CASSLRTGRRDYEQYF.

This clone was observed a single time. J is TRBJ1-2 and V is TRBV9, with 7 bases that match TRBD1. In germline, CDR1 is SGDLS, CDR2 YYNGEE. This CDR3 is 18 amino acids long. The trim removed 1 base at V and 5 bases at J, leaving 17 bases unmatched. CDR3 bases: TGTGCCAGCAGCGTATTTCTAGGGGGCCCGAGGGATCCATATGGCTACACCTTC. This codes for CASSVFLGGPRDPYGYTF. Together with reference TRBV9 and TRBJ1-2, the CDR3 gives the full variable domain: DSGVTQTPKHLITATGQRVTLRCSPRSGDLSVYWYQQSLDQGLQFLIQYYNGEERAKGNILERFSAQQFPDLHSELNLSSLELGDSALYFCASSVFLGGPRDPYGYTFGSGTRLTVV.